This record concerns one T cell receptor beta chain sequence. The sample originates from a study of blood T cell repertoires in COVID-19. The wider study: Italy, Spain and the United States were the sources of the convalescent and acute COVID-19 samples. Sample material is recorded as cDNA or gDNA derived from T cells, B-cell-depleted T cells, or PBMCs.

Original processing methods: Amplification of reference gene primers provided the estimated nucleated cell counts. The protocol was immunoSEQ multiplex PCR, while the TCRdb copy is restricted to in-frame clones and leaves out a portion. The V and J calls and clone size are taken from that table; D and trimming were inferred from the DNA. Among tens of thousands of clones listed, around four fifths were seen once. CDR3 length equals 13 residues. Trimming cost V 6 bases and J 5 bases, with 11 bases left between them. This chain links TRBV12-3 or TRBV12-4 with TRBJ2-1, with D perhaps matching TRBD2 (6 bases). The sequence was obtained from a woman aged 60-70 years with acute or convalescent COVID-19. Sequenced material: peripheral blood. Here the CDR3 reads CASRSRLDNEQFF. DNA of the CDR3: TGTGCCAGCAGAAGCAGACTAGACAATGAGCAGTTCTTC.